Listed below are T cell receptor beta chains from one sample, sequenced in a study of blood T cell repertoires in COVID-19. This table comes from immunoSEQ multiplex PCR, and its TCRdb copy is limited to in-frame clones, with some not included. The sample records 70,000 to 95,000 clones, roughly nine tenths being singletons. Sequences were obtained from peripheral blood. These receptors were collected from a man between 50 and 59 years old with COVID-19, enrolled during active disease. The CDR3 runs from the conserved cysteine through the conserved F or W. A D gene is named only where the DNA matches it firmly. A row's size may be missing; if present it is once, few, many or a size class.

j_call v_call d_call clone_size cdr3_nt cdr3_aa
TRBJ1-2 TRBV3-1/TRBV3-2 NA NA TGTGCCAGCAGCCAAGAAGCCTCGGGGGGGGTTTATGGCTACACCTTC CASSQEASGGVYGYTF
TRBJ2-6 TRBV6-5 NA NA TGTGCCAGCAGTTACGGCAGATCTGGGGCCAACGTCCTGACTTTC CASSYGRSGANVLTF
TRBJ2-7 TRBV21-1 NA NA TGTGCCAGCAGCAAAGACGGGGGATCCTACGAGCAGTACTTC CASSKDGGSYEQYF
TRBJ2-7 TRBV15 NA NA TGTGCCACCGGGGCAGGTAGGGGCTACGAGCAGTACTTC CATGAGRGYEQYF
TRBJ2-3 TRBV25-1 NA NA TGTGCCAGCAGGGGACAAGTTCCAGATACGCAGTATTTT CASRGQVPDTQYF
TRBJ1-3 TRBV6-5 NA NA TGTGCCAGCAGAAATCAGGGCTCTGGAAACACCATATATTTT CASRNQGSGNTIYF
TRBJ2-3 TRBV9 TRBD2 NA TGTGCCAGCAGCGTATCGGGGGGGGCGGCCCGAGATACGCAGTATTTT CASSVSGGAARDTQYF
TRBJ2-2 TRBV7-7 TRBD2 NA TGTGCTAGCAGCCCATCTGGGCGGGGGGCCGGGGAGCTGTTTTTT CASSPSGRGAGELFF
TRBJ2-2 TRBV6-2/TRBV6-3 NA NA TGTGCCAGCAGTTACTCGGAGGTGGACCTGTTTTTT CASSYSEVDLFF
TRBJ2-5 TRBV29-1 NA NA TGCAGCGTTGTAGCTCCCCTCCAAGAGACCCAGTACTTC CSVVAPLQETQYF
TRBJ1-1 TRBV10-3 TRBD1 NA TGTGCCATCAGCGAATTGAGAGCCGGGACAGCGATGAACACTGAAGCTTTCTTT CAISELRAGTAMNTEAFF
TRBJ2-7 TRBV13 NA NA TGTGCCAGCAGCTCAACAGGGTACCACGAGCAGTACTTC CASSSTGYHEQYF
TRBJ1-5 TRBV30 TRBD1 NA TGTGCCTGGAACAGGGGAATACCAAGCAATCAGCCCCAGCATTTT CAWNRGIPSNQPQHF
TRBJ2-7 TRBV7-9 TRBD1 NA TGTGCCAGCAGCTTAGACCCGGGACAGGGCTCCTACGAGCAGTACTTC CASSLDPGQGSYEQYF
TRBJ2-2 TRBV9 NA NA TGTGCCAGCGGTGCCGGGACTGCGAACACCGGGGAGCTGTTTTTT CASGAGTANTGELFF
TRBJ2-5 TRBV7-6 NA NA TGTGCCAGCAGCCACCGTGGCGGCAGCCAAGAGACCCAGTACTTC CASSHRGGSQETQYF
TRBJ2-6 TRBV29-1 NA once TGCAGCGTTGCTCAGGGCCGTTCTGGGGCCAACGTCCTGACTTTC CSVAQGRSGANVLTF
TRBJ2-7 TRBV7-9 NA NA TGTGCCAGCAGCTTAGATTGGGACTTTCGCCAGGTCGGCGAGCAGTACTTC CASSLDWDFRQVGEQYF
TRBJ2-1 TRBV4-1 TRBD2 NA TGCGCCAGCAGCGCGCCCGGGACTAGCGCCTACAATGAGCAGTTCTTC CASSAPGTSAYNEQFF
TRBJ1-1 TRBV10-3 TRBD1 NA TGTGCCACCCTATCAGGGGGCGCGGCCGAAGCTTTCTTT CATLSGGAAEAFF
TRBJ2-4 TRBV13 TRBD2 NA TGTGCCAGCAGCAGGGAGGGACTAGCGGGGGAGATAGCCAAAAACATTCAGTACTTC CASSREGLAGEIAKNIQYF
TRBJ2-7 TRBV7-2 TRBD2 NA TGTGCCAGCAGCTTAGGCCTAGCGGGGGGCTCCTACGAGCAGTACTTC CASSLGLAGGSYEQYF
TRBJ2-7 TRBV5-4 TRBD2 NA TGTGCCAGCAGCTTGGAACGGGGAGGGGACGAGCAGTACTTC CASSLERGGDEQYF
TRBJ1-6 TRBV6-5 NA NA TGTGCCAGCAGAGGACAACTTTATAATTCACCCCTCCACTTT CASRGQLYNSPLHF
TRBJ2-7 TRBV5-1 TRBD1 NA TGCGCCAGCAGCTTGGGGGACAGGGGCCCTATTCGTTCCTACGAGCAGTACTTC CASSLGDRGPIRSYEQYF
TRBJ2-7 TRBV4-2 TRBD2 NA TGTGCCAGCAGCCAAGAACTAGCGGGGGACTCCTACGAGCAGTACTTC CASSQELAGDSYEQYF
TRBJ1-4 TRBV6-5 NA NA TGTGCCAGCAGCCCGCCCAGTAATGAAAAACTGTTTTTT CASSPPSNEKLFF
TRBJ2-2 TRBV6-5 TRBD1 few TGTGCCAGCCGACAGGGGGCCGGGGAGCTGTTTTTT CASRQGAGELFF
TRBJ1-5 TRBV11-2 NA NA TGTGCCAGGGGGCAGGGGAAGGCTCAGCCCCAGCATTTT CARGQGKAQPQHF
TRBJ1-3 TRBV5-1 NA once TGCGCCAGCAGCTTGGCCCCGGGGATTATGACTGGAAACACCATATATTTT CASSLAPGIMTGNTIYF
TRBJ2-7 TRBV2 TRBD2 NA TGTGCCAGCAGTGGGTGGCTAGCGGGGGACCTCCTCTACGAGCAGTACTTC CASSGWLAGDLLYEQYF
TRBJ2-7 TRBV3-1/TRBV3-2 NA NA TGTGCCAGCAGCCAAGATCCGTCCGAGCAGTACTTC CASSQDPSEQYF
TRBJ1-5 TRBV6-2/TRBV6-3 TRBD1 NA TGTGCCAGCAGTTGGGGACAGGGCTGGGATCAGCCCCAGCATTTT CASSWGQGWDQPQHF
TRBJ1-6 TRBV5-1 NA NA TGCGCCAGCAGAATTACAGGAGGGCATTCACCCCTCCACTTT CASRITGGHSPLHF
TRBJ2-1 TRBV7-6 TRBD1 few TGTGCCAGCAGCTCTACGGGGACAGGGGGAGAAACGCAGTTCTTC CASSSTGTGGETQFF
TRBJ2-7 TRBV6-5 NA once TGTGCCAGCAGAATAACAGGGACCTCCTCCTACGAGCAGTACTTC CASRITGTSSYEQYF
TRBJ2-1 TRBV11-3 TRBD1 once TGTGCCAGCAGCCCGGACAGGGCCTCCTACAATGAGCAGTTCTTC CASSPDRASYNEQFF
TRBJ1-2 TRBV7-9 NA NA TGTGCCAGCAGCTTAGTGTTTGTTACCGGGGGCTACACCTTC CASSLVFVTGGYTF
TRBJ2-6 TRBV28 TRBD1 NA TGTGCCAGCAGTTCGACAGGGGTTGGGGCCAACGTCCTGACTTTC CASSSTGVGANVLTF
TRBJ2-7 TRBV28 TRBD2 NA TGTGCCAGCTGGGATCGTACTAGCGGGCCCCTACGGCGTTACGAGCAGTACTTC CASWDRTSGPLRRYEQYF
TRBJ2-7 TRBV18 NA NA TGTGCCAGCTCACCAGGATCGGGGGTTACCTACGAGCAGTACTTC CASSPGSGVTYEQYF
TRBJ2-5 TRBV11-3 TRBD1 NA TGTGCCAGCAGCTTAGATCAAGACAGGGGCCGAGAGACCCAGTACTTC CASSLDQDRGRETQYF
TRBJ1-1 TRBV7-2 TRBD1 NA TGTGCCAGCAGCTTTGAGGGGGCACTTGAAGCTTTCTTT CASSFEGALEAFF
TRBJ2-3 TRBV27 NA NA TGTGCCAGCAGTTTTTTGAGCGGGCTTAGCACAGATACGCAGTATTTT CASSFLSGLSTDTQYF
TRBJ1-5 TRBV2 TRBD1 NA TGTGCCAGCAGTGTGGGACAGGTACTAGCGCATCAGCCCCAGCATTTT CASSVGQVLAHQPQHF
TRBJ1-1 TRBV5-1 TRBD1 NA TGCGCCAGCAGCTCCACAGGGGTCAGTGGCACTGAAGCTTTCTTT CASSSTGVSGTEAFF
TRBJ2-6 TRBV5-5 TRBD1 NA TGTGCCAGCAGTTCACCGGGACAGGGGAATGGGGCCAACGTCCTGACTTTC CASSSPGQGNGANVLTF
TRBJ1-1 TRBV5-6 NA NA TGTGCCAGCAGCTTGGTCGTACCGGGAACTGAAGCTTTCTTT CASSLVVPGTEAFF
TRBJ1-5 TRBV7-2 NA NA TGTGCCAGCAGCTTACAGGGAATCAATCAGCCCCAGCATTTT CASSLQGINQPQHF
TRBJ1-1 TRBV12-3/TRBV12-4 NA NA TGTGCCAGCAGTCCAACAGGGATCACTGAAGCTTTCTTT CASSPTGITEAFF
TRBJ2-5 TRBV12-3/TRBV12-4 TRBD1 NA TGTGCCAGCAGTACCACAGGGGCCCAGTACTTC CASSTTGAQYF